Listed below are T cell receptor beta chains from one sample, sequenced in a study of blood T cell repertoires in COVID-19. TCRdb's copy holds only in-frame clones and misses some; the assay was immunoSEQ multiplex PCR. The sample has some 300,000 clones, roughly 90% seen once. The sequenced material came from PBMCs or T cells enriched from blood (not recorded which). The receptor source for this set is a woman in her twenties or thirties who had recovered from COVID-19. Each CDR3 is given with its conserved first and last residue. The order of the fields is J gene, V gene, clone size, D gene, CDR3 protein, CDR3 DNA. The D gene is left open where the match is weak. Expanded clones are given a class, and other clones once, few, many or no size at all.

J: TRBJ1-2
V: TRBV6-2/TRBV6-3
size: NA
D: NA
CDR3: CASSYALGGNYGYTF
DNA: TGTGCCAGCAGTTACGCCCTTGGAGGGAACTATGGCTACACCTTC

J: TRBJ2-7
V: TRBV4-1
size: NA
D: NA
CDR3: CASSQIYRGYEQYF
DNA: TGCGCCAGCAGCCAGATTTATCGAGGCTACGAGCAGTACTTC

J: TRBJ2-1
V: TRBV11-2
size: NA
D: NA
CDR3: CASSTNNEQFF
DNA: TGTGCCAGCAGCACAAACAATGAGCAGTTCTTC

J: TRBJ1-1
V: TRBV5-1
size: NA
D: NA
CDR3: CATRPGRVSNTEAFF
DNA: TGCGCCACCCGACCCGGGAGGGTGTCGAACACTGAAGCTTTCTTT

J: TRBJ1-4
V: TRBV5-5
size: NA
D: NA
CDR3: CASRFTGRGDEKLFF
DNA: TGTGCCAGCAGATTTACAGGGAGGGGCGATGAAAAACTGTTTTTT

J: TRBJ1-5
V: TRBV10-2
size: once
D: NA
CDR3: CASSESWGRLQPQHF
DNA: TGCGCCAGCAGTGAGTCATGGGGGCGCCTCCAGCCCCAGCATTTT

J: TRBJ1-2
V: TRBV18
size: NA
D: TRBD1
CDR3: CASSEMGQGSNYGYTF
DNA: TGTGCCAGCTCAGAAATGGGACAGGGGTCGAACTATGGCTACACCTTC

J: TRBJ2-7
V: TRBV27
size: NA
D: TRBD1
CDR3: CASTPGTGLEQYF
DNA: TGTGCCAGCACCCCCGGGACAGGGCTCGAGCAGTACTTC

J: TRBJ2-3
V: TRBV4-1
size: NA
D: NA
CDR3: CASSQEGRAGDTQYF
DNA: TGCGCCAGCAGCCAAGAAGGCAGGGCTGGAGATACGCAGTATTTT

J: TRBJ2-7
V: TRBV4-3
size: once
D: TRBD2
CDR3: CASSQDRAGLAGAGYEQYF
DNA: TGCGCCAGCAGCCAAGATCGCGCGGGACTAGCGGGAGCCGGGTACGAGCAGTACTTC

J: TRBJ1-4
V: TRBV7-9
size: NA
D: TRBD1
CDR3: CASSLAGQGSLEKLFF
DNA: TGTGCCAGCAGCTTAGCGGGACAGGGATCTTTGGAAAAACTGTTTTTT

J: TRBJ1-1
V: TRBV12-5
size: NA
D: NA
CDR3: CASGLEGGRNTEAFF
DNA: TGTGCTAGTGGTTTGGAGGGTGGGAGGAACACTGAAGCTTTCTTT

J: TRBJ2-7
V: TRBV11-2
size: few
D: NA
CDR3: CASSLGVHEQYF
DNA: TGTGCCAGCAGCTTAGGCGTACACGAGCAGTACTTC

J: TRBJ2-1
V: TRBV19
size: once
D: TRBD2
CDR3: CASSIPSGRVSSYNEQFF
DNA: TGTGCCAGTAGTATCCCTAGCGGGAGGGTGAGCTCCTACAATGAGCAGTTCTTC

J: TRBJ2-1
V: TRBV19
size: NA
D: TRBD2
CDR3: CASSISLAGGYEQFF
DNA: TGTGCCAGTAGTATATCACTAGCGGGAGGGTATGAGCAGTTCTTC

J: TRBJ2-5
V: TRBV4-2
size: NA
D: TRBD1
CDR3: CASSQTRQSTGEETQYF
DNA: TGTGCCAGCAGCCAAACCAGACAGTCGACAGGGGAAGAGACCCAGTACTTC

J: TRBJ1-4
V: TRBV14
size: NA
D: NA
CDR3: CASAGDHNEKLFF
DNA: TGTGCCAGCGCGGGGGACCATAATGAAAAACTGTTTTTT

J: TRBJ1-2
V: TRBV6-2/TRBV6-3
size: once
D: NA
CDR3: CASSTSLQLVNYGYTF
DNA: TGTGCCAGCAGCACCAGTCTCCAGTTGGTTAACTATGGCTACACCTTC

J: TRBJ2-4
V: TRBV2
size: NA
D: NA
CDR3: CASREVFNKNIQYF
DNA: TGTGCCAGCAGGGAGGTCTTTAATAAAAACATTCAGTACTTC

J: TRBJ1-5
V: TRBV15
size: NA
D: NA
CDR3: CATSRAGDQPQHF
DNA: TGTGCCACCAGCAGAGCGGGGGATCAGCCCCAGCATTTT

J: TRBJ2-7
V: TRBV10-3
size: NA
D: TRBD1
CDR3: CAIRQTGNVYEQYF
DNA: TGTGCCATCAGACAGACAGGGAACGTCTACGAGCAGTACTTC

J: TRBJ2-7
V: TRBV10-2
size: NA
D: TRBD2
CDR3: CASSGTSGSYEQYF
DNA: TGCGCCAGCAGTGGGACTAGCGGGAGCTACGAGCAGTACTTC

J: TRBJ1-6
V: TRBV11-2
size: NA
D: TRBD1
CDR3: CASSFSISGQGSVGSPLHF
DNA: TGTGCCAGCAGCTTTTCTATTTCCGGACAGGGCTCCGTTGGATCACCCCTCCACTTT

J: TRBJ2-7
V: TRBV9
size: NA
D: TRBD2
CDR3: CASGLANYEQYF
DNA: TGTGCCAGTGGACTAGCTAATTACGAGCAGTACTTC

J: TRBJ1-1
V: TRBV5-8
size: NA
D: NA
CDR3: CASSLDFTEAFF
DNA: TGTGCCAGCAGCCTAGATTTCACTGAAGCTTTCTTT

J: TRBJ2-3
V: TRBV4-2
size: NA
D: TRBD2
CDR3: CASSQELAGGTDTQYF
DNA: TGTGCCAGCAGCCAGGAACTAGCGGGAGGAACAGATACGCAGTATTTT

J: TRBJ1-1
V: TRBV28
size: NA
D: TRBD1
CDR3: CASSLGQGAFFLKAFF
DNA: TGTGCCAGCAGTCTCGGACAGGGGGCGTTTTTTTTGAAAGCTTTCTTT

J: TRBJ2-5
V: TRBV19
size: many
D: TRBD1
CDR3: CASSILGTGVQETQYF
DNA: TGTGCCAGTAGTATTTTGGGGACAGGGGTCCAAGAGACCCAGTACTTC

J: TRBJ2-7
V: TRBV5-5
size: NA
D: NA
CDR3: CASSPLWGVYEQYF
DNA: TGTGCCAGCAGCCCGTTATGGGGAGTCTACGAGCAGTACTTC

J: TRBJ1-1
V: TRBV7-9
size: NA
D: TRBD1
CDR3: CASSSFTGGRTEAFF
DNA: TGTGCCAGCAGCTCATTTACAGGGGGGAGAACTGAAGCTTTCTTT

J: TRBJ1-2
V: TRBV5-4
size: NA
D: NA
CDR3: CASSLAGSAYGYTF
DNA: TGTGCCAGCAGCTTGGCCGGCAGCGCCTATGGCTACACCTTC

J: TRBJ2-5
V: TRBV2
size: NA
D: TRBD2
CDR3: CASSPQALAGGFQETQYF
DNA: TGTGCCAGCAGCCCCCAGGCCCTAGCGGGAGGTTTCCAAGAGACCCAGTACTTC

J: TRBJ2-3
V: TRBV29-1
size: NA
D: TRBD2
CDR3: CSVEGVSGRSRGSDTQYF
DNA: TGCAGCGTTGAAGGCGTTAGCGGGAGGTCCCGAGGCTCAGATACGCAGTATTTT

J: TRBJ2-1
V: TRBV7-9
size: NA
D: TRBD2
CDR3: CASRSGTSGGLRQNEQFF
DNA: TGTGCCAGCAGGTCCGGGACTAGCGGTGGTCTTCGTCAAAATGAGCAGTTCTTC

J: TRBJ1-6
V: TRBV5-1
size: NA
D: NA
CDR3: CASSQDQVSPLHF
DNA: TGCGCCAGCAGCCAGGATCAGGTTTCACCCCTCCACTTT

J: TRBJ1-2
V: TRBV9
size: NA
D: TRBD1
CDR3: CASSGGTGYYGYTF
DNA: TGTGCCAGCAGCGGGGGGACAGGTTACTATGGCTACACCTTC

J: TRBJ2-1
V: TRBV25-1
size: NA
D: TRBD2
CDR3: CASTTGLAGDDEQFF
DNA: TGTGCCAGCACCACAGGACTAGCGGGAGATGATGAGCAGTTCTTC

J: TRBJ1-1
V: TRBV7-8
size: NA
D: TRBD1
CDR3: CASSSSTGPLTEAFF
DNA: TGTGCCAGCAGCTCATCGACAGGGCCGCTGACTGAAGCTTTCTTT

J: TRBJ1-5
V: TRBV7-9
size: NA
D: NA
CDR3: CASSLAKAGQSLNQPQHF
DNA: TGTGCCAGCAGCTTAGCTAAAGCTGGACAGAGCCTTAATCAGCCCCAGCATTTT

J: TRBJ2-1
V: TRBV7-9
size: NA
D: TRBD2
CDR3: CASSKGTGTTYNEQFF
DNA: TGTGCCAGCAGCAAAGGCACCGGGACTACCTACAATGAGCAGTTCTTC

J: TRBJ1-4
V: TRBV11-2
size: NA
D: NA
CDR3: CASSLQEKLFF
DNA: TGTGCCAGCAGCTTACAGGAAAAACTGTTTTTT

J: TRBJ1-1
V: TRBV27
size: NA
D: NA
CDR3: CASRSGGEGAEAFF
DNA: TGTGCCAGCAGGTCGGGAGGGGAGGGGGCTGAAGCTTTCTTT

J: TRBJ2-1
V: TRBV10-3
size: NA
D: TRBD2
CDR3: CAISERLAGGVGSYNEQFF
DNA: TGTGCCATCAGTGAAAGGCTAGCGGGAGGAGTGGGCTCCTACAATGAGCAGTTCTTC